This T cell receptor beta chain is drawn from a study of patients and donors after allogeneic stem cell transplantation. Germline V CDR1 and CDR2: SQVTM, ANQGSEA. CDR3 length: 14 residues. V shed 4 bases and J shed 4 bases, with 16 bases lying between them. A single record per CDR3 protein comes from TCRdb applying MiXCR to the RT-PCR reads. The profile covers approximately 430,000 distinct CDR3 sequences, with roughly 17% appearing a single time and 7.2% taken by the ten largest. The receptor's source is a human donor who was either an allogeneic HSCT recipient or a stem cell or donor lymphocyte infusion donor (not recorded which). It is not recorded whose cells these are; they may come from a transplant donor. This rearrangement joins TRBV29-1 to TRBJ1-2; D might be TRBD1 (5 bases). The source material was blood, either unsorted or a sorted T cell fraction (not recorded which). The DNA for the CDR3 is TGCAGCGTTGGCCCCCCGGGGCCGGGCTATGGCTACACCTTC. Translating gives CSVGPPGPGYGYTF.